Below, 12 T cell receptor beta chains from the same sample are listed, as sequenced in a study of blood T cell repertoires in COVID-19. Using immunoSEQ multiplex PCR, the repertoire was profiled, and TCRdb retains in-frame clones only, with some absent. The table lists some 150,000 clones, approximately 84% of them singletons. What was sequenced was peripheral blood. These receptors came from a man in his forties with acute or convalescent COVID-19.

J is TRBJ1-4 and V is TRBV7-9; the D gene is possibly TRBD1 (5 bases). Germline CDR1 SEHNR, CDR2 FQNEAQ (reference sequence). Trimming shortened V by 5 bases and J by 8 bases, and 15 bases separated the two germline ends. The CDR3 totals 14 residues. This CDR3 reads CASSMTGGREKLFF. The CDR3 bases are TGTGCCAGCAGCATGACGGGGGGACGGGAAAAACTGTTTTTT.

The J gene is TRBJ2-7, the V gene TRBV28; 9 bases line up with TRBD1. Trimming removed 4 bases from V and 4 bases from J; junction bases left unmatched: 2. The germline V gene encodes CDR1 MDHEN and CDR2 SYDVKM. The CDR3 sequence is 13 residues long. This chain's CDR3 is CASSWDRVYEQYF. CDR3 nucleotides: TGTGCCAGCAGTTGGGACAGGGTTTACGAGCAGTACTTC.

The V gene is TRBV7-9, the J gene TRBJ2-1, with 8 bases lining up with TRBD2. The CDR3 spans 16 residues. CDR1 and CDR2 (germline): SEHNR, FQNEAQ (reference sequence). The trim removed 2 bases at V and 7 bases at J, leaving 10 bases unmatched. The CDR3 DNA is TGTGCCAGCAGCTTAAGACGGGGGGGCCCAGGGAATGAGCAGTTCTTC. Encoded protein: CASSLRRGGPGNEQFF.

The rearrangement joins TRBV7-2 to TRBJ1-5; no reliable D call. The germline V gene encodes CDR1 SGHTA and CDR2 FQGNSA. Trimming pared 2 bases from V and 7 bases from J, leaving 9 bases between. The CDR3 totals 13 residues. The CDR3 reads CASSLRPGQPQHF. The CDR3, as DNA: TGTGCCAGCAGCTTACGCCCGGGGCAGCCCCAGCATTTT.

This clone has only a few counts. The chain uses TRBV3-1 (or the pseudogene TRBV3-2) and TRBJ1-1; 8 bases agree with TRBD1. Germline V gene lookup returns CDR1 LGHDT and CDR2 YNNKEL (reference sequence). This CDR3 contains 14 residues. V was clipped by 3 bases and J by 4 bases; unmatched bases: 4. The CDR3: CASSQQGAGTEAFF. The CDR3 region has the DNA TGTGCCAGCAGCCAGCAGGGGGCGGGCACTGAAGCTTTCTTT.

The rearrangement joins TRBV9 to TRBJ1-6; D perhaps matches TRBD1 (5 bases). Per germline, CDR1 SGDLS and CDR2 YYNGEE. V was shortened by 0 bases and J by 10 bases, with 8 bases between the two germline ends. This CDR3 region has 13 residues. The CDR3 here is CASSVDGGSPLHF. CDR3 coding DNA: TGTGCCAGCAGCGTAGACGGGGGATCACCCCTCCACTTT.

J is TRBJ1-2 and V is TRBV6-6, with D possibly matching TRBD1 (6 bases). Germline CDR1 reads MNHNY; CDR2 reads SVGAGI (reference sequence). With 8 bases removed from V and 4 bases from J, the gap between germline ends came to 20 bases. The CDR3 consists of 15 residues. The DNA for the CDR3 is TGTGCCAGCGCAGGAGGCAGGGGCGCGACCTATGGCTACACCTTC. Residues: CASAGGRGATYGYTF.

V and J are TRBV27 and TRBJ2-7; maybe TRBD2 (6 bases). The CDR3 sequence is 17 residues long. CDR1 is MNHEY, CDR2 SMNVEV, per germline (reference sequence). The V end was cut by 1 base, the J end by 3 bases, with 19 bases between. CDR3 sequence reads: CASSLFGGRDGIYEQYF. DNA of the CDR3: TGTGCCAGCAGTTTATTCGGCGGGCGGGACGGTATCTACGAGCAGTACTTC.

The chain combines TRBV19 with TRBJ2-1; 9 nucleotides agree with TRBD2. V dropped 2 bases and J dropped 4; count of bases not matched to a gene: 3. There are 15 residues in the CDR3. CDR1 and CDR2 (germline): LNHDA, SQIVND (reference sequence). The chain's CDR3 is CASSILAGTYNEQFF. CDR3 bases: TGTGCCAGTAGTATACTAGCGGGGACTTACAATGAGCAGTTCTTC.

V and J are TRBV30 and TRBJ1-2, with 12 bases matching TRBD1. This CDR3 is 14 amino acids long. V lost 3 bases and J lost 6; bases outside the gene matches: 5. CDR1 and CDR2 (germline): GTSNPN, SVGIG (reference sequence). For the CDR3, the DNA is TGTGCCTGGAGCCCGGGACAGGGGGCGAATGGCTACACCTTC. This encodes CAWSPGQGANGYTF.

CDR3 sequence reads: CASSPRSGNEQFF. As DNA, the CDR3 is TGTGCCAGCAGCCCTAGGTCCGGGAATGAGCAGTTCTTC. This chain links TRBV11-3 with TRBJ2-1; D not resolved. This CDR3 contains 13 residues. CDR1 is SGHNT and CDR2 is YENEEA in the germline V gene. Deletions cut 5 bases from V and 7 bases from J, with 12 bases between. Variable domain in full (rest from reference TRBV11-3 and TRBJ2-1): EAGVVQSPRYKIIEKKQPVAFWCNPISGHNTLYWYLQNLGQGPELLIRYENEEAVDDSQLPKDRFSAERLKGVDSTLKIQPAELGDSAVYLCASSPRSGNEQFFGPGTRLTVL.

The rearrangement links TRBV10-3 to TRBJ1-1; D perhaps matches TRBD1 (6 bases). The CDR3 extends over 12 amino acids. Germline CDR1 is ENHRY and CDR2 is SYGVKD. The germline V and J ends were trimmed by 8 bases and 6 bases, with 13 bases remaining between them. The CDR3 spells CAIGSQGPEAFF. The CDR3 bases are TGTGCCATCGGCTCACAGGGTCCTGAAGCTTTCTTT.